Detailed here is one T cell receptor beta chain. Its antigen is unidentified. Germline values: CDR1 SEHNR, CDR2 FQNEAQ (reference sequence). The V end lost 3 bases, the J end lost 2 bases, and 15 bases lay between the germline ends. This CDR3 comprises 16 residues. The data were taken from a study of post-analysis software for immune sequencing data. Study at large: Multiple sclerosis in the patients followed relapsing-remitting, secondary progressive and progressive-relapsing courses. Study results and caveats: The normalized Chao1 diversity of multiple sclerosis patients was significantly lower than that of controls. A handful of TRBV segments, including TRBV5-6, TRBV5-1 and TRBV20-1, were more frequent in patients than controls.

TCR beta cDNA libraries had unique molecular identifiers. TCRdb reprocessed the PCR reads with MiXCR, giving one entry per CDR3 protein. The sample contains about 500,000 distinct CDR3 sequences, over 35% of which appear only once. Sequences were obtained from blood. The receptor was derived from a girl under 18 with multiple sclerosis. The chain has TRBV7-9 and TRBJ2-3; possibly TRBD2 for D (6 bases). The CDR3 reads CASSLRGSIITDTQYF. CDR3 bases: TGTGCCAGCAGCTTGCGGGGCTCCATCATCACAGATACGCAGTATTTT.